This T cell receptor beta chain was documented in a study of cytomegalovirus exposure and HLA in healthy donors (dated by TCRdb to 2016 to 2017). A note on the overall study: An earlier analysis of more than 550 of the donors reported 276 Gb of sequence data and 117 million unique TCR beta sequences obtained from 180 million or so T cells. Approximately 310 gigabases of sequencing data and tens of millions of unique TCR sequences were included in an early release covering about 620 HLA-typed donors. The genetic ancestry cluster associated with self-reported Caucasian donors included roughly 84% of the 350 to 500 genotyped donors. The study was designed to test whether signatures of past pathogen exposure could be identified by cataloging public T cell receptors. Using immunosequencing, the study profiled T cell repertoires from about 610 subjects and related those repertoires to cytomegalovirus serostatus. A separate validation cohort of roughly 120 different subjects was used in addition to the approximately 670-subject first cohort. To predict cytomegalovirus infection status, the study combined high-throughput TCR immunosequencing, statistical association of individual TCRs with disease status, and machine learning. A later analysis re-examined previously published TCR beta repertoires from about 670 donors and added high-resolution HLA genotyping to investigate patterns of TCR occurrence. In the later analysis, no new phenotypic data were used to find candidate immune exposures; instead, reliance was placed on TCR beta sequences and their occurrence across donors. To decide whether each TCR beta V gene segment behaved as functional or pseudogenic, an earlier analysis of approximately 620 of the donors relied on high-throughput TCR beta sequencing. Alongside the repertoire data, information on donor age, sex, ethnicity and CMV serostatus was compiled. A later genetic analysis took genome-wide SNP genotypes for about three fifths of the 666 donors and used that subset as a discovery cohort. All discovery cohort repertoires had been generated using a single sequencing platform. Class I and class II HLA loci were covered by the typing at four-digit resolution. The number of typed donors differed by locus: about 620-640 for A, B, C, DRB1 and DQB1; 522 for DQA1; around 610 for DPA1; and 450 to 480 for DPB1. Four to six DR-DQ haplotypes were handled as single units for association and clustering, since linkage in the cohort was strong. Among some 400 genotyped donors of the cohort, an average of about 240,000 unique TCR beta nucleotide sequences was sequenced per donor, of which 15% to 20% were non-productive. Results and caveats for the whole study, not just this receptor: Only TCR beta chains were sequenced in this cohort, and the absence of alpha or paired-chain data limited detectable features. Around 16 rarely observed V segments, including chromosome 9 orphons, were excluded from the earlier analysis of approximately 500 of the donors because counts were too low. In a later analysis, about 17,000 TCR beta sequences were associated with specific HLA alleles at a false discovery rate of 0.05. Cytomegalovirus status was reported to be diagnosed by the classifier with high specificity and sensitivity in both the original and validation cohorts. In an earlier analysis of 587 of the donors, most TCR beta V segments appeared in productive rearrangements about 87% or about 30% of the time, broadly matching IMGT annotations. In a later genetic analysis, fewer N-insertions in productive TCRs were reported among donors in an Asian-associated ancestry cluster than the approximately 710-donor mean. Strong co-occurrence of HLA alleles, especially DR and DQ, made assigning TCR associations to individual alleles difficult. For the cohort, immune exposure information was limited to CMV serostatus. A further reported finding was that TCR beta sequences accurately predicted the HLA-A and HLA-B alleles for most subjects in the first cohort. Presence/absence analyses assumed roughly uniform sequencing depth across donors, an assumption that may not hold. In a later analysis, the rate of TCR association differed among HLA loci, with DRB1 alleles having the most associated TCRs and HLA-C alleles having the fewest. Because HLA typing was missing for some donors at each locus, association tests included only the typed subset. The sequencing pipeline was judged likely to have produced a cluster of highly shared sequence variants as a technical artifact. Most CMV-associated TCR beta chains appeared to be HLA-restricted in a later analysis, and the HLA associations seemed to be driven largely by CMV exposure. In vitro tests confirmed that a few of the cytomegalovirus-associated TCR beta chains recognize cytomegalovirus antigens. An association between a missense DCLRE1C variant and V-gene and J-gene trimming of TCR beta chains was found in a later genetic analysis and replicated in an independent cohort. Because the 87-base-pair reads could not distinguish some IMGT-functional V segments, including TRBV6-2 and TRBV6-3, those segments were excluded. Most TCR sequences were seen in very few donors, while some public TCRs were found in many individuals. Linkage disequilibrium might explain the correlated functional status among segregating V segments, but an unknown experimental factor could not be excluded. The study listed 170 or so TCR beta chains as associated with cytomegalovirus. Several of the top co-occurrence clusters appeared to be linked to parvovirus B19, influenza, CMV and Epstein-Barr virus, according to a later analysis. Compared with equally common non-associated chains, HLA-associated TCR beta chains in a later analysis were more clonally expanded and had lower generation probabilities. The authors suggested that the approach could potentially be extended to other disease states and immunological phenotypes.

Library preparation was by the immunoSEQ multiplex PCR assay. For the multiplex PCR, a mixture combining 60 forward primers for TCR Vbeta segments and 13 reverse primers for TCR Jbeta segments was used. The CDR3 region of rearranged TCR beta genes was amplified from genomic DNA with a multiplex PCR assay. The amplified TCR beta libraries were sequenced on the Illumina HiSeq System as 87-base-pair reads. The original pipeline was this. A later analysis tallied some 79 million unique TCR beta chains across the 666 repertoires, and approximately 12 million of those chains were shared by two or more donors. A nearest-neighbor algorithm error-corrected the raw reads and collapsed the reads into unique sequences, merging closely related sequences to remove PCR and sequencing errors. Alignment of CDR3 sequences to IMGT reference sequences was used to assign V, D and J gene segments. For a sequence to be retained, a match of at least six nucleotides was required to both a V gene segment and a J gene segment. A rearrangement was called productive if the CDR3 had no stop codons and remained in frame with V and J, and every other rearrangement was called non-productive. Following IMGT convention, CDR3 was defined as the stretch from the second conserved V-encoded cysteine to the conserved J-encoded phenylalanine. In an earlier analysis of more than 550 of the donors, sequences lacking an unambiguous match to a single V gene segment were excluded. In an earlier analysis of roughly 500 of the donors, V segments were called functional above 56.7% productive rearrangements and were called segregating when the between-donor standard deviation exceeded 5%. A statistical classification framework was developed to diagnose cytomegalovirus status using the catalog of TCR beta chain sequences. V and J gene assignment, in a later analysis, came from comparing TCR nucleotide sequences with IMGT/GENE-DB human TR gene sequences. The TCRdist pipeline was used in a later analysis to assign CDR3 sequences and most-parsimonious VDJ recombination scenarios. In a later analysis, every TCR beta chain was defined by the combination of its CDR3 amino acid sequence and its V-gene family, and reads without a unique V-gene family were dropped. A later analysis removed 450 to 600 highly shared, low-generation-probability nucleotide sequences to deal with suspected cross-contamination and a sequencing artifact. For each public chain, a later analysis derived a clonal expansion index from normalized ranks of inferred template counts within each repertoire. A later analysis computed generation probabilities with a VDJ recombination model fitted to out-of-frame rearrangements, and checked the results against IGoR. In a later analysis, TCR-TCR, TCR-HLA and TCR-CMV co-occurrence was scored with hypergeometric tests, and a repertoire-size bias correction was applied to TCR pairs. To estimate false discovery rates, a later analysis permuted the HLA or CMV assignments 20 times. In a later analysis, co-occurring TCRs were grouped using DBSCAN, with TCRdist sequence similarity added in when clustering inside HLA-allele-positive subsets. Co-occurrence clustering excluded repertoires with fewer than 30,000 or more than 120,000 public chains, plus five with anomalous nucleotide sharing. The immuneACCESS repertoire file appears here via TCRdb, limited to in-frame rearrangements. These files lack a portion of the clones; in checked studies, under half of the deficit traces to unresolved V genes, and the cause of the others is not known. Clone size and the V and J calls come from that table; the DNA yielded D and trimming. The sample table shows 80,000 or so clones, and less than 80% are seen once. The ten largest make up approximately 7.2% of the sample.

Trimming costs V 0 bases and J 1 base, and their ends lie 7 bases apart. The CDR3 starts with the cysteine, ends with the phenylalanine, and has 15 residues. Of the read, only the CDR3 DNA is kept; its 45 bases are in frame from base 1. CDR1 SGHVS and CDR2 FNYEAQ are derived from the germline V gene. Concerning this clone itself: Which antigen it targets is not known. Base qualities are not recorded, but no much larger clone differs from it by a single base.

The cohort comprised 666 healthy bone marrow donors. At the time of sampling, all cohort members were nominally healthy, though unrecorded immune exposures were likely present. The donor tested CMV seronegative, placing the donor among the approximately 360 seronegative members of the cohort. A peripheral blood sample was collected from each donor, and TCR beta sequencing was performed on peripheral blood mononuclear cells. The Qiagen DNeasy Blood Extraction Kit was used to extract genomic DNA from the blood cell samples. The rearrangement joined TRBV7-6 to TRBJ1-3; the best D guess is TRBD1, with 5 bases matching. Sequencing was done on a sample of PBMCs. The receptor comes from a woman aged 40 to 50 in good health and CMV-seronegative. The CDR3 loop reads CASSLAQGSGNTIYF. The DNA sequence is given as TGTGCCAGCAGCTTAGCGCAGGGATCTGGAAACACCATATATTTT.